The 24 T cell receptor beta chains listed next were all sequenced from one sample in a study of OX40 agonist ivuxolimab in advanced cancers. The protocol was immunoSEQ multiplex PCR, while the TCRdb copy is restricted to in-frame clones and leaves out a portion. Among around 80,000 clones, 65% to 90% were seen once, and the ten largest hold roughly 3.1%. The sample in question was CD4+ or CD8+ T cells sorted from blood, obtained in a trial of the OX40 agonist ivuxolimab. These receptors were obtained from an adult with an advanced solid tumor such as melanoma, head and neck, liver or kidney cancer.

This clone came up once. CDR3 DNA sequence: TGTGCCAGCAGTCCGGGGCGGGACAGGCTTGAAAAACTGTTTTTT. Translation: CASSPGRDRLEKLFF. This chain uses TRBV6-5 with TRBJ1-4; 8 bases align to TRBD1. Germline V gene lookup returns CDR1 MNHEY and CDR2 SVGAGI. Trimming removed 5 bases from V and 7 bases from J; junction bases left unmatched: 9. The CDR3 loop spans 15 amino acids.

The chain links TRBV27 to TRBJ1-2, with 9 nucleotides matching TRBD1. V gave up 8 bases and J gave up 2 bases; unmatched junction bases: 12. The germline V gene has CDR1 MNHEY and CDR2 SMNVEV (reference sequence). The CDR3 contains 16 residues. The CDR3 reads CASGRLSGTGNYGYTF. The CDR3 coding sequence is TGTGCCAGCGGACGGCTTAGCGGGACAGGGAACTATGGCTACACCTTC.

This chain joins TRBV6-6 and TRBJ1-1; the D gene is possibly TRBD1 (6 bases). V dropped 4 bases and J dropped 1 base, with 10 bases sitting between them. The CDR3 is 14 residues long. CDR1 and CDR2 (germline): MNHNY, SVGAGI (reference sequence). The CDR3: CASSSLTGNTEAFF. The CDR3 nucleotides are TGTGCCAGCAGTTCCCTGACAGGGAACACTGAAGCTTTCTTT.

This rearrangement joins TRBV5-1 to TRBJ2-5, with D perhaps TRBD1 (6 bases). Trimming shortened V by 0 bases and J by 5 bases, and 14 bases separated the two germline ends. From germline, CDR1 is SGHRS and CDR2 YFSETQ. The CDR3 is 15 amino acids. CDR3 residues: CASSLAAGARETQYF. CDR3 nucleotides: TGCGCCAGCAGCTTGGCCGCAGGGGCGCGGGAGACCCAGTACTTC.

V usage is TRBV27 and J usage is TRBJ1-1; perhaps TRBD1 as D (5 bases). CDR3 length: 15 residues. The V gene's germline CDR1 is MNHEY and CDR2 SMNVEV (reference sequence). Trimming removed 3 bases at V and 4 bases at J, with 15 bases between. The CDR3 nucleotides read TGTGCCAGCAGTTTGGGGCGCGTAAGTATCACTGAAGCTTTCTTT. Translation gives CASSLGRVSITEAFF.

This chain joins TRBV23-1 and TRBJ1-1; D perhaps matches TRBD1 (5 bases). TRBV23-1 is an ORF, and what it does is uncertain. The length of the CDR3 is 15 residues. V was cut by 4 bases and J by 1 base, with 13 bases left in between. This CDR3 is CASSPASGQNTEAFF. The CDR3 DNA is TGCGCCAGCAGTCCGGCGTCAGGGCAGAACACTGAAGCTTTCTTT.

This chain joins TRBV4-3 and TRBJ2-1; perhaps TRBD2 as D (7 bases). This CDR3 comprises 16 residues. Germline V CDR1 and CDR2: LGHNA, YSLEER. V shed 1 base and J shed 10 bases, with 20 bases lying between them. In DNA, the CDR3 is TGCGCCAGCAGCCAAGGGACGGGGGGCTACTTAACCGAGCAGTTCTTC. This translates into CASSQGTGGYLTEQFF.

The chain has TRBV19 and TRBJ1-5; D remains ambiguous. The CDR3 has 18 residues. CDR1 is LNHDA and CDR2 is SQIVND in the germline V gene (reference sequence). V was trimmed by 3 bases and J by 0 bases, leaving 18 bases between them. Here the CDR3 DNA reads TGTGCCAGTAGTATCAAACCGGGCTCGTTATATAGCAATCAGCCCCAGCATTTT. Its translation: CASSIKPGSLYSNQPQHF.

The chain combines TRBV11-1 with TRBJ2-7; 10 positions agree with TRBD1. CDR1 SGHAT and CDR2 FQDESV come from the germline V gene (reference sequence). This CDR3 has 15 amino acids. Trimming at V came to 6 bases and at J to 1 base, leaving 6 bases not matched to a gene. The CDR3 sequence is CASSRDRGPSYEQYF. CDR3 nucleotide sequence: TGTGCCAGCAGTCGGGACAGGGGACCTTCCTACGAGCAGTACTTC. The full variable domain, in which reference TRBV11-1 and TRBJ2-7 provide the parts outside the CDR3, is EAEVAQSPRYKITEKSQAVAFWCDPISGHATLYWYRQILGQGPELLVQFQDESVVDDSQLPKDRFSAERLKGVDSTLKIQPAELGDSAMYLCASSRDRGPSYEQYFGPGTRLTVT.

This sequence joins TRBV18 and TRBJ1-5; D not resolved. The V gene's germline CDR1 is KGHSH and CDR2 LQKENI. With 3 bases removed from V and 0 bases from J, the gap between germline ends came to 15 bases. The CDR3 runs to 17 residues. In DNA form, the CDR3 reads TGTGCCAGCTCACCTAAGAACACTTCCCATAGCAATCAGCCCCAGCATTTT. Encoded protein: CASSPKNTSHSNQPQHF.

The chain joins TRBV7-9 to TRBJ2-7; no reliable D call. The germline gives CDR1 SEHNR, CDR2 FQNEAQ (reference sequence). The V and J ends lost 1 base and 3 bases respectively, with 10 bases between them. The CDR3 runs 14 residues. CDR3 nucleotides: TGTGCCAGCAGCTTAGGGTTTCAGGTCTACGAGCAGTACTTC. It specifies CASSLGFQVYEQYF.

The rearrangement uses TRBV18 and TRBJ2-5; unclear D gene. The length of the CDR3 is 13 residues. The germline V and J ends were trimmed by 4 bases and 3 bases, with 9 bases remaining between them. Germline CDR1 is KGHSH and CDR2 is LQKENI. CDR3 nucleotides: TGTGCCAGCTCACGGGTAGAAAAAGAGACCCAGTACTTC. Amino acid sequence: CASSRVEKETQYF.

The CDR3 reads CASSEREIQPQHF. For the CDR3, the DNA is TGTGCCAGCAGTGAGAGGGAAATTCAGCCCCAGCATTTT. The chain links TRBV6-1 to TRBJ1-5; D ambiguous. CDR3 length equals 13 residues. The germline V and J ends were trimmed by 3 bases and 6 bases, with 9 bases remaining between them. In germline, CDR1 is MNHNS, CDR2 SASEGT.

The gene calls are TRBV5-6 and TRBJ1-3; maybe TRBD1 (5 bases). Between the trimmed V and J ends, which lost 2 bases and 1 base, there was a span of 19 bases. There are 18 residues in the CDR3. Germline V gene data show CDR1 as SGHDT and CDR2 as YYEEEE. In DNA, the CDR3 is TGTGCCAGCAGCTTCAGGGAGACGTATGGGCGATCTGGAAACACCATATATTTT. Translated, it gives CASSFRETYGRSGNTIYF.

On this clone: Different DNA sequences within this sample yield the same CDR3. The chain is built from TRBV6-1 and TRBJ2-5, with D maybe TRBD2 (6 bases). Germline loops: CDR1 MNHNS, CDR2 SASEGT. Deletions cut 9 bases from V and 4 bases from J, with 9 bases between. This CDR3 contains 11 residues. CDR3: CASRRGETQYF. In nucleotides, the CDR3 is TGTGCCAGTCGGCGGGGAGAGACCCAGTACTTC.

The gene calls are TRBV4-3 and TRBJ1-2; D possibly corresponds to TRBD1 (5 bases). Per germline, CDR1 LGHNA and CDR2 YSLEER. V was shortened by 4 bases and J by 5 bases, with 23 bases between the two germline ends. The length of the CDR3 is 17 residues. The CDR3, as DNA: TGCGCCAGCAGCCCCCAGGTCGAGGGCAGGGCCACATATGGCTACACCTTC. This codes for CASSPQVEGRATYGYTF.

This chain joins TRBV2 and TRBJ1-1; D uncertain. Trimming left V 6 bases short and J 11 bases short, with 13 bases between. Germline loops: CDR1 SNHLY, CDR2 FYNNEI. This CDR3 has 11 residues. The CDR3 DNA reads as TGTGCCAGCAGACACGATCGGGTGGCTTTCTTT. As protein: CASRHDRVAFF.

This chain links TRBV19 with TRBJ1-2, with D uncertain. CDR1 is LNHDA, CDR2 SQIVND, per germline (reference sequence). The CDR3 consists of 15 residues. Trimming cost V 7 bases and J 4 bases, with 19 bases left between them. CDR3 residues: CASNAPLDNLYGYTF. The CDR3 DNA follows: TGTGCCAGTAACGCCCCCCTTGACAACCTCTATGGCTACACCTTC. Full variable domain (rest looked up from reference TRBV19 and TRBJ1-2): DGGITQSPKYLFRKEGQNVTLSCEQNLNHDAMYWYRQDPGQGLRLIYYSQIVNDFQKGDIAEGYSVSREKKESFPLTVTSAQKNPTAFYLCASNAPLDNLYGYTFGSGTRLTVV.

The V and J genes are TRBV7-2 and TRBJ2-1, with no clear D. Deletions cut 3 bases from V and 0 bases from J, with 9 bases between. CDR3 size: 15 residues. The germline V gene has CDR1 SGHTA and CDR2 FQGNSA. CDR3 loop: CASSLVGFSYNEQFF. The CDR3 DNA follows: TGTGCCAGCAGCTTGGTTGGGTTCTCCTACAATGAGCAGTTCTTC.

The V call is TRBV30, the J call TRBJ1-2; 7 bases are a match to TRBD1. Trimming at V came to 5 bases and at J to 8 bases, leaving 8 bases not matched to a gene. The CDR3 covers 12 residues. Germline V gene sequence: CDR1 GTSNPN, CDR2 SVGIG (reference sequence). The CDR3 DNA is TGTGCCTGGGGGCCGACAGGGCTGGGCTACACCTTC. This encodes CAWGPTGLGYTF.

This chain joins TRBV7-9 and TRBJ1-5, with no clear D. CDR3 length: 13 amino acids. The V gene lost 5 bases and the J gene lost 3 bases, with 8 bases spanning the gap. CDR1 SEHNR and CDR2 FQNEAQ come from the germline V gene (reference sequence). The CDR3 protein is CASSRGTNQPQHF. The CDR3 nucleotides are TGTGCCAGCAGCCGGGGAACCAATCAGCCCCAGCATTTT.

This chain links TRBV11-3 with TRBJ1-1; 7 bases map to TRBD1. V shed 3 bases, J shed 6 bases, and the junction held 4 bases outside the gene matches. In germline, CDR1 is SGHNT, CDR2 YENEEA. There are 13 residues in the CDR3. CDR3 in amino acids: CASSFGTVSEAFF. The DNA of the CDR3 is TGTGCCAGCAGCTTTGGGACAGTCTCTGAAGCTTTCTTT.

The chain joins TRBV7-3 to TRBJ2-1, with a tentative D call TRBD1 (6 bases). This CDR3 is built from 16 residues. Between the trimmed V and J ends, which lost 3 bases and 0 bases, there was a span of 12 bases. Germline assignment: CDR1 SGHTA and CDR2 FQGTGA. The CDR3 reads CASSLSSRGSYNEQFF. In DNA, the CDR3 is TGTGCCAGCAGCTTGAGTAGCAGGGGCTCCTACAATGAGCAGTTCTTC.

The V call is TRBV21-1, the J call TRBJ2-4; TRBD2 is the table's D call, not checked against the DNA. TRBV21-1 is a listed pseudogene. This CDR3 has 16 residues. This CDR3 reads CASSKEERLAKNIQYF. The CDR3 region has the DNA TGTGCCAGCAGCAAAGAGGAGCGTCTAGCCAAAAACATTCAGTACTTC.